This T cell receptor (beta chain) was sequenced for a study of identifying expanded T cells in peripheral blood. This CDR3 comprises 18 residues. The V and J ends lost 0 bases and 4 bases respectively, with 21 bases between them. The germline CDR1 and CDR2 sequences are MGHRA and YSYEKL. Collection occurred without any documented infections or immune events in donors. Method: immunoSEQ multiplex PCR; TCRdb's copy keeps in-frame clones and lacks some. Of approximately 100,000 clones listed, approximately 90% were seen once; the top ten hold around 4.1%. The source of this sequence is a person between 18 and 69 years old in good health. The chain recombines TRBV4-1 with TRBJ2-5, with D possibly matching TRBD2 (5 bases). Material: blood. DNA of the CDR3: TGCGCCAGCAGCCAAGATCGGGATGGTAGCGACATCCGAGAGACCCAGTACTTC. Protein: CASSQDRDGSDIRETQYF.